The rows below give T cell receptor beta chains drawn from one sample of a study of cytomegalovirus exposure and HLA in healthy donors. The protocol was immunoSEQ multiplex PCR, while the TCRdb copy is restricted to in-frame clones and leaves out a portion. Found here are roughly 110,000 clones, approximately 76% of them singletons; the top ten hold approximately 2.2%. Sequencing was done on a sample of PBMCs. These TCRs come from a man younger than 30 in good health and CMV-seronegative. Each CDR3 is given with its conserved first and last residue. A D gene is named only where the DNA matches it firmly. The size entry is marked missing in some rows and otherwise reads once, few, many or a size class.

v_call,d_call,clone_size,j_call,cdr3_aa,cdr3_nt
TRBV4-3,NA,NA,TRBJ1-2,CASSQDLNYGYTF,TGCGCCAGCAGCCAAGACTTAAACTATGGCTACACCTTC
TRBV2,NA,NA,TRBJ2-3,CASTAGSTDTQYF,TGTGCCAGCACGGCGGGGAGCACAGATACGCAGTATTTT
TRBV5-6,NA,once,TRBJ2-3,CASSQWGVRDTQYF,TGTGCCAGCAGTCAATGGGGGGTACGGGATACGCAGTATTTT
TRBV11-3,NA,NA,TRBJ1-2,CASSLVRSLWGYTF,TGTGCCAGCAGCTTAGTGAGGAGCCTCTGGGGCTACACCTTC
TRBV5-1,NA,few,TRBJ2-6,CASSLEAGGKTGANVLTF,TGCGCCAGCAGCTTGGAGGCAGGCGGGAAGACTGGGGCCAACGTCCTGACTTTC
TRBV19,TRBD1,NA,TRBJ2-7,CASSTTGQGAWYEQYF,TGTGCCAGTAGTACGACAGGACAGGGGGCTTGGTACGAGCAGTACTTC
TRBV19,TRBD2,NA,TRBJ2-2,CASSSRLAGNTGELFF,TGTGCCAGTAGTTCACGACTAGCGGGGAACACCGGGGAGCTGTTTTTT
TRBV29-1,NA,NA,TRBJ2-1,CSVVRSSNEQFF,TGCAGCGTTGTGCGCTCATCCAATGAGCAGTTCTTC
TRBV5-8,TRBD2,NA,TRBJ2-1,CASSLPLAVNNEQFF,TGTGCCAGCAGCTTGCCTCTAGCGGTTAACAATGAGCAGTTCTTC
TRBV28,TRBD1,NA,TRBJ1-6,CASSLWGQRNSPLHF,TGTGCCAGCAGTTTATGGGGACAGAGAAATTCACCCCTCCACTTT
TRBV7-9,TRBD2,NA,TRBJ2-1,CAKSGGDNNEQFF,TGTGCCAAAAGCGGGGGGGACAACAATGAGCAGTTCTTC
TRBV7-9,NA,NA,TRBJ1-2,CASSLETAGLSYGYTF,TGTGCCAGCAGCTTAGAAACGGCAGGGTTGTCCTATGGCTACACCTTC
TRBV10-3,NA,few,TRBJ2-3,CAISQGFGTDTQYF,TGTGCCATCAGTCAGGGGTTTGGCACAGATACGCAGTATTTT
TRBV5-1,NA,NA,TRBJ2-7,CASSPPTDFSYEQYF,TGCGCCAGCAGCCCACCGACAGACTTTTCCTACGAGCAGTACTTC
TRBV5-6,NA,few,TRBJ1-2,CASSQGLNYGYTF,TGTGCCAGCAGCCAGGGACTTAATTATGGCTACACCTTC
TRBV7-9,TRBD1,NA,TRBJ1-1,CASSLRQGATEAFF,TGTGCCAGCAGCTTACGACAGGGGGCCACTGAAGCTTTCTTT
TRBV28,TRBD1,NA,TRBJ2-7,CASSLLQGATSYEQYF,TGTGCCAGCAGTTTATTACAGGGGGCCACGTCCTACGAGCAGTACTTC
TRBV9,NA,NA,TRBJ1-1,CASSVATGLNTEAFF,TGTGCCAGCAGCGTAGCTACAGGTTTGAACACTGAAGCTTTCTTT
TRBV4-2,TRBD2,NA,TRBJ2-1,CASSQRPSGGTVVNEQFF,TGTGCCAGCAGCCAAAGGCCTAGCGGGGGGACAGTTGTTAATGAGCAGTTCTTC
TRBV7-2,TRBD1,NA,TRBJ1-2,CASSQDRASRGYTF,TGTGCCAGCAGCCAGGACAGGGCTTCTCGCGGCTACACCTTC
TRBV25-1,NA,NA,TRBJ1-4,CASSARGEVEKLFF,TGTGCCAGCAGTGCCAGGGGTGAGGTTGAAAAACTGTTTTTT
TRBV5-5,NA,NA,TRBJ2-1,CASSLFAENEQFF,TGTGCCAGCAGCTTGTTTGCGGAGAATGAGCAGTTCTTC
TRBV4-2,NA,NA,TRBJ2-3,CASSQEFRGGAGDTQYF,TGTGCCAGCAGCCAAGAATTTAGGGGGGGGGCGGGTGATACGCAGTATTTT
TRBV6-5,TRBD1,NA,TRBJ2-5,CASTLGTDRETQYF,TGTGCCAGCACCCTCGGGACAGACCGGGAGACCCAGTACTTC
TRBV7-9,NA,NA,TRBJ1-1,CSSSLRGGYRVTEAFF,TGTTCCAGCAGCTTGAGGGGGGGCTATCGGGTCACTGAAGCTTTCTTT
TRBV9,NA,NA,TRBJ1-2,CASSAPLEGNYGYTF,TGTGCCAGCAGCGCTCCCTTGGAGGGGAACTATGGCTACACCTTC